This TCR beta chain was captured in a study of persistence of HIV-infected CD4 T cells (dated by TCRdb to the early 2020s). Notes on the research overall: CMV- and HIV-1 Gag-responding CD4+ T cells were isolated from ART-treated individuals so that antigen-driven clonal expansion of HIV-1-infected cells could be examined. Participants had been on suppressive ART for a median of roughly eight years. The TCR cluster analysis across participants included 8 participants for CMV and over 5 participants for Gag. TCRbeta sequencing assessed the clonality of all cells in each sorted population, while proviral sequencing assessed the clonality of infected cells. Peripheral blood samples of up to roughly 180 mL were obtained at multiple time points, with the exception of a couple of participants, for whom leukapheresis was performed at a single time point.

Remarks on this clone: This clone's antigen is unknown. One base away there is no much larger clone; base qualities are not given.

The immunoSEQ hsTCRB assay version 4 in survey mode was used to sequence TCRbeta repertoires from genomic DNA. For TCRbeta sequencing, genomic DNA was diluted to 9.5 to 10 ng/uL, with up to 1 ug used per sample. The paper's processing steps were these. ImmunoSeq Analyzer 3.0 was used for analysis of TCRbeta data, and diversity was computed on productive nucleotide rearrangements. Using the Immunarch R package, the improved Chao index served to estimate lower-bound TCR diversity and the Gini coefficient served to estimate clonality. Nucleotide rearrangements that differed but encoded the same CDR3beta amino acid sequence were counted as separate clonotypes. Differential abundance analysis found TCRbeta sequences that were significantly enriched in antigen-responding cells compared with anti-CD3/anti-CD28-activated cells. TCRs were clustered by predicted peptide-MHC specificity with GLIPH2, both within individual participants and across merged participant data sets. Imported from immuneACCESS, the table was reduced by TCRdb to in-frame sequences with V and J called. These copies leave out some clones; in studies compared against another copy, an unresolved V gene accounts for under half, and the cause of the remainder is not known. Clonal size and the V and J genes are those of that table, whereas D and trimming came from the DNA. This sample holds roughly 32,000 clones; roughly 80% were observed only once. The top ten hold 15% to 20% of the sample.

The treatment or condition label for this specimen denotes: suppressive antiretroviral therapy. Cells were stimulated with a pool of overlapping HIV-1 Gag 15-mer peptides at 0.75 to 1 ug per peptide per mL. Nonresponding CD40L-negative CD69-negative CD45RO-high memory CD4+ T cells were sorted as memory populations depleted of antigen-responding cells. Participants were HIV-1-infected adults who started suppressive ART during chronic infection. For at least 4 years, participants had undetectable plasma HIV-1 RNA, below 50 copies/mL. To be included, participants needed a CD4+ T cell count above 400 cells/uL and a positive CMV serology. Before stimulation, PBMCs were isolated using density centrifugation and depleted of CD8+ T cells. Stimulation of CD8-depleted PBMCs was carried out for about 20 hours with anti-CD28/CD49d costimulation, CD40-blocking antibody and enfuvirtide, to prevent new infections. Sorting was done on either a Beckman Coulter MoFlo Legacy or an XDP sorter, and propidium iodide was used to exclude dead cells. Genomic DNA was extracted using the QIAamp DNA Mini Kit for samples with more than one million cells and using the Quick-DNA Microprep Kit for all other samples.

Findings and caveats that apply to the study as a whole: Only a small number of individuals took part in the study, and only a limited range of antigens was tested. TCRbeta richness in CMV- and Gag-responding cells was significantly lower than in anti-CD3/anti-CD28-responding cells; CMV-responding cells had higher oligoclonality than CD3/CD28-stimulated and Gag-responding cells. Degenerate expanded CDR3beta sequences were enriched in antigen-responding cells, suggesting convergent selection of CD4+ responses to CMV and Gag. Because the TCR analyses were done in bulk, restricting them to just the rare CMV-responding cells that actually carried HIV-1 proviruses was not possible. Within the same sorted populations, TCR oligoclonality correlated with proviral oligoclonality.

The sequence came from an adult woman with HIV who was CMV-seropositive. The specimen comprised CD4+ T cells sorted from PBMCs after approximately 19-hour stimulation, sampled from a patient who received antiretroviral therapy. The label giving this sample's cell subset or site can be read as: CD40L-CD69- CD45RO-high memory CD4 T cells not responding to Gag peptides.

The nucleotide sequence reads as follows: TGTGCCACCACCCTTCAGGGTAGGACCGGGGAGCTGTTTTTT. Its coded protein is CATTLQGRTGELFF. The chain is encoded by TRBV15 joined to TRBJ2-2; perhaps TRBD1 is the D gene, with 5 bases matching. Trimming takes 7 bases from V and 5 bases from J, and the germline ends sit 14 bases apart. Based on the germline V gene (reference sequence), the CDR1 and CDR2 sequences are LNHNV and YYDKDF. The CDR3 runs 14 amino acids, cysteine and phenylalanine included. Just CDR3 DNA is preserved here, 42 bases in frame from base 1.